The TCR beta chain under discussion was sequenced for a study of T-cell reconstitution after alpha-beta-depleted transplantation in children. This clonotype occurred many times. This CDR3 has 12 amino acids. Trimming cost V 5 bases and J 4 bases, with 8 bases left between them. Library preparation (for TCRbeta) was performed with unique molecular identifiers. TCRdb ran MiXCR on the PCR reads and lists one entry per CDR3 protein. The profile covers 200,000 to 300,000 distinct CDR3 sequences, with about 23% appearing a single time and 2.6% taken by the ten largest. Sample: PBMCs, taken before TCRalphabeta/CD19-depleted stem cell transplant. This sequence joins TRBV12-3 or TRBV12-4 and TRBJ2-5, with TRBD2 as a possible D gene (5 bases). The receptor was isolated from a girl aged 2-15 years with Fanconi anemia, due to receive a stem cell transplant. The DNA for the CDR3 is TGTGCCAGCAGTAGAGAGGGAGAGACCCAGTACTTC. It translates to CASSREGETQYF.